This T cell receptor beta chain was observed in a study of T cells in narcolepsy (dated by TCRdb to the late 2010s). Context from the whole study: The study enrolled patients with narcolepsy type 1 or type 2 (NT1, NT2) together with healthy control donors. Autoreactive T cells targeting hypocretin neuron self-antigens (hypocretin, TRIB2) were sought in narcolepsy patients, and TCR Vbeta sequencing was used to track clonotypes in blood and CSF. The paper as a whole reports these results and caveats: Numbers of sequenced blood memory CD4+ clonotypes were comparable, with averages of about 39,494 in patients and about 35,000 in controls. Plots comparing CSF and blood CD4+ T cell clonotypes from the same patient highlighted HCRT-specific and TRIB2-specific autoreactive clonotypes. According to the report, autoreactive clonotypes were detected serially in the blood of the same patients and of different patients, but not in healthy controls. No sequences matching autoreactive T cell clones were contained in some blood memory CD4+ repertoires from patients and controls.

Memory CD4+ T cells were sorted ex vivo from peripheral blood of narcolepsy patients and healthy controls for TCR Vbeta sequencing. Library generation was performed with the immunoSEQ multiplex PCR assay. TCRdb carries this immuneACCESS record with in-frame sequences only. Its versions omit some clonotypes, under half of them owing to an unresolved V gene in the studies checked, with the rest unexplained. The sample table holds some 34,000 clones, of which around 90% were seen once. Of the sample, 0.95% to 1.5% falls within the top ten clones. Concerning this clone: The target of this receptor is not known. No base quality values were provided; no much bigger clone lies one nucleotide off.

This TCR came from a human donor with narcolepsy. The sequencing input was CD45RA- memory CD4+ T cells from PBMCs. What the cell subset or site label conveys for this sample: memory T cells sorted ex vivo from peripheral blood.

Here the CDR3 is given as CASSRQPTRNYEQYF. The DNA reads TGTGCCAGCAGTAGACAACCGACAAGAAACTACGAGCAGTACTTC. The sequence joins TRBV7-9 to TRBJ2-7; the D gene remains uncertain. The V and J ends are trimmed by 6 bases and 3 bases, leaving 18 bases between them. The germline V gene (reference sequence) sets CDR1 to SEHNR and CDR2 to FQNEAQ. There are 15 amino acids in the CDR3, from cysteine to phenylalanine inclusive. Of all the DNA, just the CDR3 is kept, 45 bases in frame from base 1.